This TCR beta chain appears in the sequencing data of a study of shared clonotypes between healthy human individuals (dated by TCRdb to the early 2020s). For context, the study as a whole: A couple of women and three men aged 18 to 49 years were included in the cohort. For each donor, three plates each were used for CD4 naive and CD4 memory, two plates were used for CD8 naive, and one plate was used for CD8 memory. Blood TCR repertoires of a handful of healthy adults were deeply sequenced to estimate repertoire size and the extent of clonotype sharing between individuals. Libraries were prepared and TCR repertoires were sequenced by different laboratories using diverse techniques, in order to increase sequencing depth and limit assay-specific biases. Leukapheresis yielded between about 0.94 and 8.9 billion PBMCs per donor.

TCR CDR3 regions were amplified from genomic DNA by multiplex PCR using the deep immunoSEQ assay. Extracted genomic DNA from each cell subset was distributed evenly across all wells of several immunoSEQ 96-well plates, and each plate was treated as a replicate. For sorted subsets, about 210 ng of genomic DNA, equivalent to 30,000 or so T cell genomes, went into each replicate PCR. Purified libraries were measured with a Qubit 3.0 fluorometer, size-checked on a Bioanalyzer 2100, and measured again with the KAPA Library Quantification kit. A separate single-read 150-cycle Illumina NextSeq 550 flow cell was used to sequence each immunoSEQ 96-well plate. In the original analysis: Because the immunoSEQ output included only junctional sequences and no quality scores, the filtering could not be the same as the filtering used for full-length reads. To assign V/J genes and CDR3, sequences were annotated against IMGT germline references using PyIR, a Python wrapper for IgBLAST v1.9. Reads were filtered out if the reads had weak V/J assignments (E-value above 1e-6), no CDR3, stop codons, out-of-frame junctions, or ambiguous translated residues. V3J clonotypes were defined by identical inferred V gene, J gene, and CDR3 amino acid sequence. The percentage overlap between two repertoires was calculated by dividing the number of shared unique clonotypes by the size of the smaller repertoire. Repertoire richness was assessed with RTK rarefaction, the Chao1 estimator, and Recon v2.1 estimates of unobserved clonotypes. Generation probabilities were computed with OLGA for all TCRbeta clonotypes obtained by the gDNA method from a handful of donors. Imported from immuneACCESS, the table was reduced by TCRdb to in-frame sequences with V and J called. These copies leave out some clones; in studies compared against another copy, an unresolved V gene accounts for under half, and the cause of the remainder is not known. The DNA was the basis for D and trimming; V, J and clone size are from that table. The sample includes about 590,000 clones, with over 95% observed a single time. The leading ten clones occupy 0.11% of the sample.

Comment on this clone: Which antigen it targets is not known. No per-base quality is available; no much larger clone lies one base away.

CD8 naive samples were obtained by positive selection for CCR7 among CD45RO-negative cells, yielding a CD45RA+CCR7+ population from which TemRA cells were excluded. Donors were healthy HIV-negative adults with no recently reported acute infections or vaccinations. Only Caucasian adults living in Nashville, Tennessee, USA were represented among the donors. Blood was obtained by leukapheresis, after which PBMCs were separated by Ficoll-Histopaque density gradient centrifugation and cryopreserved in liquid nitrogen vapor phase. Analytical flow cytometry was used to check the purity and quantity of each magnetically sorted T cell population. Genomic DNA was isolated from each sorted fraction and quantified by UV absorbance on a Nanodrop 2000c. The paper as a whole reports these results and caveats: Sampling was restricted to blood, and TCR repertoires in tissues likely differ from the TCR repertoires found in blood. Because the study included a small number of donors, the genetic and exposure-history diversity represented was limited. Pairwise subsampling led to the expectation that sequencing depth would affect the degree of clonotype sharing among donors. Compared with non-shared clonotypes, clonotypes shared by all four sorted-subset donors had higher generation probabilities. Across a few donors, approximately 5% of naive CD4, more than 3% of naive CD8, around 2.5% of memory CD4, and 0.4% of memory CD8 clonotypes were shared. Incomplete sequencing was indicated by rarefaction of sorted-subset datasets, despite the large sequencing depth. Estimated clonotype richness was generally larger for naive than for memory subsets.

V was cut back by 2 bases and J by 3 bases, leaving a gap of 12 bases between them. From the germline V gene (reference sequence), CDR1 is SGHKS and CDR2 is YYEKEE. Taken from cysteine to phenylalanine, the CDR3 has 15 residues. Just the 45-base CDR3 DNA is kept, in frame starting at base 1. This TCR was recovered from a woman in her 30s in good health. The chain uses TRBV5-5 and TRBJ1-5, with TRBD1 perhaps the D gene, on 6 matching bases. Sequenced material: naive CD8+ T cells sorted from blood. The cell subset or site label for this specimen denotes: CD45RA+CCR7+. The DNA reads as follows: TGTGCCAGCAGCTTCAGGACAGACAACAATCAGCCCCAGCATTTT. It codes for CASSFRTDNNQPQHF.